Below are 10 T cell receptor beta chains sequenced from a single sample in a study of regulatory and conventional T cells in RAG deficiency. Sequencing used immunoSEQ multiplex PCR; TCRdb keeps in-frame clones, though not all of them. There are 10,000 to 15,000 clones in the sample; 94% occur only once, and approximately 1.5% lies in the top ten. Regulatory T cells were sorted from blood as CD4+ CD25-high CD127-low cells. In addition, the sample was reused for a study of regulatory T cells. In that study: The PCR used 52 TRBV and 13 TRBJ primers.

Material for sequencing was CD127- CD25+ CD4+ Tregs sorted from blood. The receptors stem from a human donor in good health.

This clone was detected once. The chain uses TRBV7-9 and TRBJ2-5, with D possibly being TRBD2 (5 bases). This CDR3 comprises 18 residues. Germline lookup yields CDR1 SEHNR and CDR2 FQNEAQ (reference sequence). The ends were cut back, 1 base at V and 0 bases at J, with 18 bases in the middle. The CDR3 reads CASSLVRGSLRYQETQYF. DNA for the CDR3: TGTGCCAGCAGCTTAGTTAGAGGGTCCCTAAGATACCAAGAGACCCAGTACTTC.

This sequence joins TRBV7-9 and TRBJ1-4; 8 bases are a match to TRBD1. The CDR3 spans 16 residues. V shed 5 bases, J shed 8 bases, and the junction held 13 bases outside the gene matches. Germline loops: CDR1 SEHNR, CDR2 FQNEAQ (reference sequence). In nucleotides, the CDR3 is TGTGCCAGCAGCAGATTTGGGGACAGGCGAAACGAAAAACTGTTTTTT. The encoded protein is CASSRFGDRRNEKLFF.

The V gene is TRBV7-9, the J gene TRBJ1-2, with 7 positions matching TRBD1. The CDR3 sequence is 14 residues long. The V segment lost 2 bases and the J segment 3 bases; nucleotides outside the gene matches: 3. In germline, CDR1 is SEHNR, CDR2 FQNEAQ (reference sequence). The CDR3 region is CASSLNRGDYGYTF. CDR3 coding DNA: TGTGCCAGCAGCTTAAACAGGGGCGACTATGGCTACACCTTC. The full variable domain, completed using reference TRBV7-9 and TRBJ1-2, is DTGVSQNPRHKITKRGQNVTFRCDPISEHNRLYWYRQTLGQGPEFLTYFQNEAQLEKSRLLSDRFSAERPKGSFSTLEIQRTEQGDSAMYLCASSLNRGDYGYTFGSGTRLTVV.

V is TRBV9 and J is TRBJ2-5; 16 bases agree with TRBD2. J gave up 1 base and V 4 bases, and 4 bases lay outside the gene matches. CDR3 length: 17 residues. Per germline, CDR1 SGDLS and CDR2 YYNGEE. CDR3 coding DNA: TGTGCCAGCAGCTTTGGGACTAGCGGGGGGGTCCAAGAGACCCAGTACTTC. Its translation is CASSFGTSGGVQETQYF.

V gene TRBV5-1 combines with J gene TRBJ2-3; 11 nucleotides align to TRBD2. This CDR3 region has 16 residues. The V and J ends lost 3 bases and 3 bases, in that order; junction bases with no gene match: 6. Germline CDR1 reads SGHRS; CDR2 reads YFSETQ. This CDR3 reads CASSYRLAGMTDTQYF. CDR3 sequence (DNA): TGCGCCAGCAGCTACAGACTAGCGGGGATGACAGATACGCAGTATTTT. Variable domain in full (rest from reference TRBV5-1 and TRBJ2-3): KAGVTQTPRYLIKTRGQQVTLSCSPISGHRSVSWYQQTPGQGLQFLFEYFSETQRNKGNFPGRFSGRQFSNSRSEMNVSTLELGDSALYLCASSYRLAGMTDTQYFGPGTRLTVL.

This clone was seen only once. This chain links TRBV5-1 with TRBJ2-3, with TRBD2 identical over 11 bases. The germline V gene encodes CDR1 SGHRS and CDR2 YFSETQ. Trimming took 4 bases from V and 1 from J; bases not matched to a gene: 2. The CDR3 covers 15 residues. CDR3 in amino acids: CASSPGLAGTDTQYF. CDR3 nucleotides: TGCGCCAGCAGCCCGGGACTAGCGGGCACAGATACGCAGTATTTT. Variable domain in full (rest from reference TRBV5-1 and TRBJ2-3): KAGVTQTPRYLIKTRGQQVTLSCSPISGHRSVSWYQQTPGQGLQFLFEYFSETQRNKGNFPGRFSGRQFSNSRSEMNVSTLELGDSALYLCASSPGLAGTDTQYFGPGTRLTVL.

This chain uses TRBV19 with TRBJ1-5; 9 positions agree with TRBD1. The CDR3 loop spans 17 amino acids. The junction had 12 bases not matched to a gene; V was cut back by 2 bases and J by 7 bases. From germline, CDR1 is LNHDA and CDR2 SQIVND (reference sequence). CDR3 in DNA: TGTGCCAGTAGTATACCCCCTTGGGGACAGGGATGGCAGCCCCAGCATTTT. Amino acids: CASSIPPWGQGWQPQHF.

The V call is TRBV10-3, the J call TRBJ1-5, with D perhaps TRBD1 (6 bases). CDR3 length: 14 amino acids. Deletions cut 6 bases from V and 2 bases from J, with 11 bases between. The germline V gene has CDR1 ENHRY and CDR2 SYGVKD. The CDR3 sequence is CAIRGDTGNQPQHF. CDR3 DNA: TGTGCCATCAGAGGGGACACTGGCAATCAGCCCCAGCATTTT.

This sequence joins TRBV7-6 and TRBJ2-4; maybe TRBD1 (5 bases). This CDR3 region has 14 residues. The V gene's germline CDR1 is SGHVS and CDR2 FNYEAQ. Trimming shortened V by 1 base and J by 1 base, and 5 bases separated the two germline ends. This CDR3 is CASSLEGAKNIQYF. CDR3 sequence (DNA): TGTGCCAGCAGCTTAGAGGGGGCCAAAAACATTCAGTACTTC.

The chain couples TRBV5-1 to TRBJ1-2; 9 nucleotides align to TRBD1. Losses at the gene ends were 4 bases for V and 4 bases for J; bases not matched to a gene: 14. The CDR3 is made up of 17 amino acids. Germline loops: CDR1 SGHRS, CDR2 YFSETQ. The CDR3: CASSRGQGSSGAYGYTF. The CDR3 bases are TGCGCCAGCAGCAGGGGACAGGGTTCTTCGGGGGCCTATGGCTACACCTTC.